The 2 T cell receptor beta chains reported below all come from one sample, sequenced in a study of T cells in Graves' hyperthyroidism and ophthalmopathy. The CDR3 regions of TCR beta were amplified from RNA transcripts. The TCR CDR3 was amplified in a first-round RT-PCR using the HTBI primer set. Using its own MiXCR run on the multiplex PCR reads, TCRdb lists one record per CDR3 protein. The sample has around 300,000 distinct CDR3 sequences; around 14% are singletons. The specimen was blood. The receptors shown here come from a woman aged 25 to 39 with Graves' hyperthyroidism.

This clonotype was observed many times. V is TRBV6-2 or TRBV6-3 and J is TRBJ2-3; 10 bases map to TRBD2. The V gene end was trimmed by 0 bases and the J gene end by 0 bases; junction bases not matched to a gene: 3. CDR3 length: 17 residues. Germline CDR1 is MNHEY and CDR2 is SVGEGT. CDR3 DNA: TGTGCCAGCAGTTACTCACTAGCGGGGTCCAGCACAGATACGCAGTATTTT. Translated, it gives CASSYSLAGSSTDTQYF.

The gene calls are TRBV5-6 and TRBJ2-3, with D perhaps matching TRBD1 (5 bases). The CDR3 contains 15 residues. CDR1 SGHDT and CDR2 YYEEEE come from the germline V gene. Trimming took off 4 bases at V and 1 base at J, with 13 bases between the two ends. The CDR3 DNA reads as TGTGCCAGCAGCCCAGGGATATTAGGCACAGATACGCAGTATTTT. Translation: CASSPGILGTDTQYF. Drawing the rest from reference TRBV5-6 and TRBJ2-3, the complete variable domain is DAGVTQSPTHLIKTRGQQVTLRCSPKSGHDTVSWYQQALGQGPQFIFQYYEEEERQRGNFPDRFSGHQFPNYSSELNVNALLLGDSALYLCASSPGILGTDTQYFGPGTRLTVL.